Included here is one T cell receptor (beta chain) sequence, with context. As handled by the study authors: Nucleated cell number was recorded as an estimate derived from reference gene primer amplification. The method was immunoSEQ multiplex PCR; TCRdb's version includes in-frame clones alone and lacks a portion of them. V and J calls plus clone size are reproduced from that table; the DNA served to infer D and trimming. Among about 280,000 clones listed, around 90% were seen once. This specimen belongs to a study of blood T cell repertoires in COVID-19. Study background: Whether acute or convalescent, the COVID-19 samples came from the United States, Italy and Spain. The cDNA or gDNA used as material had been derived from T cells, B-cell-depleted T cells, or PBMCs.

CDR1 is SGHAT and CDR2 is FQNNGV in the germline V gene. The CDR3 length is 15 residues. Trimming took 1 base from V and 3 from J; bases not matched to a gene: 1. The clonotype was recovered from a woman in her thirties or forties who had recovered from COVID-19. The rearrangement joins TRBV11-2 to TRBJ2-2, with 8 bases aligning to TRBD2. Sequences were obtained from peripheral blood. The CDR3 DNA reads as TGTGCCAGCAGCTTAGTACTAGCGGACACCGGGGAGCTGTTTTTT. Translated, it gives CASSLVLADTGELFF.